A single sample gave rise to the 29 T cell receptor beta chains below, sequenced in a study of regulatory T cells in long-lasting Graves disease. Through Arm-PCR of CDR3 regions and iRepertoire HTBI primers, TCR beta libraries were built. TCRdb reprocessed the multiplex PCR reads via MiXCR and lists one record per CDR3 protein. The sample lists around 450,000 distinct CDR3 sequences, 20% to 25% occurring once. Time point here: persistent/refractory GD, antithyroid drugs over 5 years with positive TRAb. Researchers made the TCR library from RNA that was extracted from PBMCs. This specimen consisted of peripheral blood mononuclear cells (PBMCs), obtained when the disease was refractory, from a patient treated with antithyroid drugs. All receptors come from a female donor with Graves disease.

This clonotype was seen more than once but under ten times. The chain joins TRBV19 to TRBJ1-2, with a possible D match to TRBD1 (6 bases). Trimming removed 0 bases from V and 7 bases from J, with 9 bases in between. The germline V gene encodes CDR1 LNHDA and CDR2 SQIVND (reference sequence). The CDR3 extends over 13 amino acids. In DNA form, the CDR3 reads TGTGCCAGTAGTATAGACTTGACAGGTGGCTACACCTTC. It yields the protein CASSIDLTGGYTF.

This clonotype was detected ten times or more. The chain couples TRBV2 to TRBJ1-1; D gene uncertain. The V gene's germline CDR1 is SNHLY and CDR2 FYNNEI. This CDR3 contains 12 residues. Trimming stripped 4 bases from V and 8 bases from J, with 11 bases between. The CDR3 bases are TGTGCCAGCAGTGGAGACACACTAGAAGCTTTCTTT. Translated, it gives CASSGDTLEAFF.

This clonotype was counted many times. The chain recombines TRBV24-1 with TRBJ2-2; D might be TRBD1 or TRBD2, each matching 5 bases. Germline-derived CDR1 and CDR2 are KGHDR and SFDVKD. V lost 7 bases and J 5 bases, leaving 10 bases between the germline ends. This CDR3 has 13 amino acids. CDR3 sequence: CATSLGRTGELFF. The CDR3 DNA reads TGTGCCACCAGCTTGGGACGGACCGGGGAGCTGTTTTTT.

This clonotype turned up a few times. This chain joins TRBV19 and TRBJ1-4; 7 bases are shared with TRBD1. Germline assignment: CDR1 LNHDA and CDR2 SQIVND (reference sequence). The CDR3 loop spans 17 amino acids. V lost 3 bases to trimming and J lost 5 bases; unmatched junction nucleotides: 12. In DNA form, the CDR3 reads TGTGCCAGTAGTATGAGAGGGCAGGGGGAAACGAATGAAAAACTGTTTTTT. This sequence encodes CASSMRGQGETNEKLFF.

This clonotype occurred many times. The V and J genes are TRBV6-2 or TRBV6-3 and TRBJ2-7; 10 bases align to TRBD2. The trim removed 4 bases at V and 4 bases at J, leaving 4 bases unmatched. The germline CDR1 and CDR2 sequences are MNHEY and SVGEGT. The CDR3 covers 14 residues. This CDR3 reads CASSSSGSLYEQYF. The CDR3 DNA sequence: TGTGCCAGCAGTTCTAGCGGGAGTTTGTACGAGCAGTACTTC.

This clonotype has only one observation. The J gene is TRBJ1-1, the V gene TRBV5-1, with a weak D call TRBD1 (5 bases). From germline, CDR1 is SGHRS and CDR2 YFSETQ. The CDR3 contains 16 residues. V lost 7 bases, J lost 1 base, and 20 bases lay in between. This CDR3 reads CASAGVDHRRNTEAFF. CDR3 DNA: TGCGCCAGCGCGGGGGTGGACCACCGACGGAACACTGAAGCTTTCTTT.

This chain joins TRBV2 and TRBJ2-5; 10 bases map to TRBD1. V lost 7 bases, J lost 5 bases, and 7 bases stayed unmatched. This CDR3 has 14 residues. Per the germline V gene, CDR1 is SNHLY and CDR2 is FYNNEI. The CDR3 protein is CASKSGQGGETQYF. Written as DNA, the CDR3 is TGTGCCAGCAAATCCGGACAGGGGGGCGAGACCCAGTACTTC.

The genes are TRBV12-3 or TRBV12-4 and TRBJ1-1; 7 bases map to TRBD1. CDR3 length: 14 residues. With V trimmed by 4 bases and J by 4 bases, 6 bases remained unmatched. The CDR3 DNA reads TGTGCCAGCAGTTCCCACCGGGACAGCACTGAAGCTTTCTTT. This gives the protein CASSSHRDSTEAFF.

The table lists this clonotype with many counts. This sequence joins TRBV12-3 or TRBV12-4 and TRBJ1-6; D is ambiguous. V was shortened by 1 base and J by 9 bases, with 4 bases between the two germline ends. The CDR3 sequence is 12 residues long. In DNA, the CDR3 is TGTGCCAGCAGTTTAGTAACTTCACCCCTCCACTTT. It codes for CASSLVTSPLHF.

This clonotype was counted ten times or more. The rearrangement uses TRBV28 and TRBJ1-1; 7 bases are shared with TRBD1. With 8 bases clipped from V and 1 base from J, the junction kept 7 bases outside the gene matches. Germline V lookup: CDR1 MDHEN, CDR2 SYDVKM. This CDR3 is built from 14 residues. The CDR3 DNA reads as TGTGCCAGCGTGCAGGGGGGAAAGAACACTGAAGCTTTCTTT. It is translated as CASVQGGKNTEAFF.

Many counts were recorded for this clonotype. The rearrangement uses TRBV5-4 and TRBJ2-5; perhaps D is TRBD1 or TRBD2 (5 bases each). Germline-derived CDR1 and CDR2 are SGHNT and YYREEE (reference sequence). Trimming took off 1 base at V and 5 bases at J, with 12 bases between the two ends. This CDR3 contains 14 residues. CDR3 sequence reads: CASSLPDGAETQYF. As DNA, the CDR3 is TGTGCCAGCAGCTTGCCGGACGGGGCCGAGACCCAGTACTTC.

Note on this clonotype: A far larger clone differs by one base, so this is likely a read error. This chain connects TRBV3-1 to TRBJ1-4; 7 bases map to TRBD1. The CDR3 has 14 amino acids. The germline V gene encodes CDR1 LGHDT and CDR2 YNNKEL (reference sequence). The J segment lost 5 bases and the V segment lost 7 bases, leaving 7 bases of the junction unmatched. The CDR3 is CASTPETGNEKLFF. As DNA, the CDR3 is TGTGCCAGCACCCCCGAGACAGGGAATGAAAAACTGTTTTTT.

The V call is TRBV5-1, the J call TRBJ2-5, with D tentatively TRBD2 (5 bases). The CDR3 extends over 16 amino acids. The V end lost 0 bases, the J end lost 5 bases, and 17 bases lay between the germline ends. Per germline, CDR1 SGHRS and CDR2 YFSETQ. The CDR3 nucleotides read TGCGCCAGCAGCTTGGCGGTTGCAAGCGGAAGTGAGACCCAGTACTTC. It encodes CASSLAVASGSETQYF.

The chain employs TRBV5-1 and TRBJ2-2, with D tentatively TRBD1 (5 bases). The CDR3 consists of 12 residues. The ends were cut back, 2 bases at V and 7 bases at J, with 6 bases in the middle. CDR1 SGHRS and CDR2 YFSETQ come from the germline V gene. CDR3 coding DNA: TGCGCCAGCAGCTTCCAGGGCGGGGAGCTGTTTTTT. It codes for CASSFQGGELFF.

This clonotype was detected ten times or more. The chain joins TRBV12-3 or TRBV12-4 to TRBJ1-1; D may be TRBD1 (6 bases). This CDR3 contains 13 residues. V shed 3 bases and J shed 6 bases, with 11 bases lying between them. The CDR3 loop reads CASSFDAGAEAFF. The CDR3 DNA reads TGTGCCAGCAGTTTTGATGCAGGGGCTGAAGCTTTCTTT.

This clonotype occurred a few times. The rearrangement joins TRBV20-1 to TRBJ2-7; 9 bases match TRBD1. CDR1 is DFQATT, CDR2 SNEGSKA, per germline (reference sequence). V was pared by 6 bases and J by 2 bases, with 5 bases of the junction left unmatched. The CDR3 contains 13 residues. The CDR3 sequence is CSATTGGAYEQYF. The CDR3 DNA is TGCAGTGCAACGACAGGGGGAGCCTACGAGCAGTACTTC.

This clonotype was observed at least ten times. The chain couples TRBV12-3 or TRBV12-4 to TRBJ1-1; maybe TRBD1 (5 bases). CDR3 length: 12 residues. Trimming pared 5 bases from V and 4 bases from J, leaving 8 bases between. CDR3 DNA sequence: TGTGCCAGCAGTGGTGGGACCACTGAAGCTTTCTTT. Protein: CASSGGTTEAFF.

Many counts were recorded for this clonotype. The chain combines TRBV12-3 or TRBV12-4 with TRBJ1-2; D gene ambiguous. This CDR3 spans 16 amino acids. V was clipped by 0 bases and J by 0 bases, with 11 bases between them. The chain's CDR3 is CASSLAGFGANYGYTF. The CDR3 region has the DNA TGTGCCAGCAGTTTAGCGGGTTTTGGAGCTAACTATGGCTACACCTTC.

The rearrangement joins TRBV4-2 to TRBJ1-2, with D possibly TRBD1 on 6 matching bases. V shed 0 bases and J shed 7 bases, with 15 bases lying between them. Germline assignment: CDR1 LGHNA and CDR2 YNFKEQ. The CDR3 has 15 amino acids. CDR3 DNA: TGTGCCAGCAGCCAAGAGGAACAGGGCCCCGGTGGCTACACCTTC. Translation gives CASSQEEQGPGGYTF.

This clonotype was counted a single time. V and J are TRBV24-1 and TRBJ2-5; 9 nucleotides line up with TRBD1. V shed 4 bases, J shed 4 bases, and the junction held 18 bases outside the gene matches. Germline assignment: CDR1 KGHDR and CDR2 SFDVKD. The CDR3 is 19 residues long. CDR3 sequence (DNA): TGTGCCACCAGTGACCCCCGGGGACAGGGAGAGGTTTGGGCAGAGACCCAGTACTTC. Translating gives CATSDPRGQGEVWAETQYF.

The chain employs TRBV7-3 and TRBJ1-2; 7 bases align to TRBD1. With 5 bases clipped from V and 3 bases from J, the junction kept 9 bases outside the gene matches. CDR3 length: 15 amino acids. Germline V CDR1 and CDR2: SGHTA, FQGTGA. CDR3 sequence reads: CASSALGGGDYGYTF. The CDR3 nucleotides read TGTGCCAGCAGCGCTTTAGGAGGGGGCGACTATGGCTACACCTTC. The entire variable domain, with the rest obtained from reference TRBV7-3 and TRBJ1-2, is as follows: GAGVSQTPSNKVTEKGKYVELRCDPISGHTALYWYRQSLGQGPEFLIYFQGTGAADDSGLPNDRFFAVRPEGSVSTLKIQRTERGDSAVYLCASSALGGGDYGYTFGSGTRLTVV.

This clonotype showed up many times. The chain recombines TRBV7-2 with TRBJ1-5; D uncertain. Trimming removed 6 bases from V and 6 bases from J, with 12 bases in between. Germline values: CDR1 SGHTA, CDR2 FQGNSA. The CDR3 extends over 13 amino acids. The CDR3 is CASSLIGGQPQHF. The CDR3 DNA is TGTGCCAGCAGTTTAATTGGAGGTCAGCCCCAGCATTTT.

This clonotype has a handful of counts. The chain recombines TRBV6-5 with TRBJ2-7; 15 positions match TRBD2. The J segment lost 3 bases and the V segment lost 4 bases, leaving 7 bases of the junction unmatched. CDR3 length: 17 amino acids. CDR1 MNHEY and CDR2 SVGAGI come from the germline V gene. The CDR3 sequence: CASSLGLAGGKGYEQYF. DNA of the CDR3: TGTGCCAGCAGTTTGGGACTAGCGGGAGGAAAGGGCTACGAGCAGTACTTC.

The chain recombines TRBV10-3 with TRBJ1-1, with 8 bases aligning to TRBD1. The CDR3 runs to 13 residues. With 5 bases clipped from V and 11 bases from J, the junction kept 10 bases outside the gene matches. Germline lookup yields CDR1 ENHRY and CDR2 SYGVKD. Written as DNA, the CDR3 is TGTGCCATCAGTCCAGACAGGGGCAGGACGGCTTTCTTT. It specifies CAISPDRGRTAFF.

The genes are TRBV28 and TRBJ2-7, with TRBD2 matching 10 bases. J lost 2 bases, V lost 7 bases, and 5 bases had no gene match. The CDR3 sequence is 14 residues long. In germline, CDR1 is MDHEN, CDR2 SYDVKM. The DNA for the CDR3 is TGTGCCAGCAAGACGAGCGGGAGGGCCTACGAGCAGTACTTC. It specifies CASKTSGRAYEQYF.

The chain couples TRBV5-1 to TRBJ2-5; a possible D gene is TRBD1 (5 bases). There are 15 residues in the CDR3. Germline V lookup: CDR1 SGHRS, CDR2 YFSETQ. Trimming removed 3 bases at V and 4 bases at J, with 16 bases between. In nucleotides, the CDR3 is TGCGCCAGCAGCTCGATGAGACGAAGGGGAGAGACCCAGTACTTC. Protein product: CASSSMRRRGETQYF.

V gene TRBV10-1 combines with J gene TRBJ1-2, with 11 bases fitting TRBD1. CDR1 WNHNN and CDR2 SYGVQD come from the germline V gene (reference sequence). This CDR3 has 15 amino acids. The J segment lost 4 bases and the V segment lost 3 bases, leaving 4 bases of the junction unmatched. This CDR3 is CASSDGTGGFYGYTF. For the CDR3, the DNA is TGCGCCAGCAGTGACGGGACAGGGGGATTCTATGGCTACACCTTC.

This clonotype showed up just a few times. V is TRBV6-1 and J is TRBJ2-7; D not resolved. Germline assignment: CDR1 MNHNS and CDR2 SASEGT. V lost 7 bases to trimming and J lost 0 bases, with 10 bases between them. CDR3 length equals 13 residues. The CDR3: CASNSPSSYEQYF. CDR3 nucleotides: TGTGCCAGCAATAGTCCAAGCTCCTACGAGCAGTACTTC.

This clonotype came up many times. The rearrangement joins TRBV12-3 or TRBV12-4 to TRBJ2-7; no clear D. CDR3 length equals 15 residues. Trimming shortened V by 5 bases and J by 5 bases, and 19 bases separated the two germline ends. The CDR3 DNA reads as TGTGCCAGCAGTCCCTCCGTGGCCCCCCACCACGAGCAGTACTTC. This sequence encodes CASSPSVAPHHEQYF.